This paragraph reports one TCR beta chain. Germline loops: CDR1 ENHRY, CDR2 SYGVKD. Trimming removed 8 bases from V and 6 bases from J, with 15 bases in between. The CDR3 covers 13 residues. Methods used by the authors: Amplification from reference gene primers served as the basis for estimated nucleated cell counts. Using immunoSEQ multiplex PCR, the repertoire was profiled, and TCRdb retains in-frame clones only, with some absent. V and J calls and clone size are given by that table; D and trimming were obtained from the DNA. Of approximately 270,000 clones listed, 87% are singletons. These data come from a study of blood T cell repertoires in COVID-19. Study details: Material from acute and convalescent COVID-19 was sourced from the United States, Italy and Spain. Sample material is recorded as cDNA or gDNA derived from T cells, B-cell-depleted T cells, or PBMCs.

The specimen was peripheral blood. This sequence was found in a man aged 18 to 30 with active or convalescent COVID-19. This chain uses TRBV10-3 with TRBJ2-3; D may be TRBD2 (7 bases). CDR3 DNA: TGTGCCATCGGGGGGGGCCCCGGCGATACGCAGTATTTT. Residues: CAIGGGPGDTQYF.